Listed below are T cell receptor beta chains from one sample, sequenced in a study of blood T cell repertoires in COVID-19. Data came from immunoSEQ multiplex PCR; TCRdb stores just in-frame clones and leaves some out. The sample contains some 160,000 clones, roughly 90% of which appear only once. Sequencing was done on a sample of PBMCs or T cells enriched from blood (not recorded which). The receptors come from a woman in her 50s who had recovered from COVID-19. The CDR3 runs from the conserved cysteine through the conserved F or W. Each record gives: clone size, J gene, V gene, D gene, CDR3 DNA, CDR3 protein. D genes are given only for firm matches. Clone size appears in some rows only: once, few, many, or a class for an expanded clone.

clone_size: .
j_call: TRBJ2-3
v_call: TRBV11-2
d_call: .
cdr3_nt: TGTGCCAGCAGCTTAGACGGGACTAGCACAGATACGCAGTATTTT
cdr3_aa: CASSLDGTSTDTQYF

clone_size: .
j_call: TRBJ1-3
v_call: TRBV3-1/TRBV3-2
d_call: .
cdr3_nt: TGTGCCAGCAGCCGGGCGCGCTCTGGAAACACCATATATTTT
cdr3_aa: CASSRARSGNTIYF

clone_size: .
j_call: TRBJ1-1
v_call: TRBV19
d_call: .
cdr3_nt: TGTGCCAGTAGTATAGCCCCAGGGATGAACACTGAAGCTTTCTTT
cdr3_aa: CASSIAPGMNTEAFF

clone_size: .
j_call: TRBJ2-1
v_call: TRBV27
d_call: TRBD2
cdr3_nt: TGTGCCAGCAGTATGCGCGGGAGCTCCTACAATGAGCAGTTCTTC
cdr3_aa: CASSMRGSSYNEQFF

clone_size: .
j_call: TRBJ1-6
v_call: TRBV6-2/TRBV6-3
d_call: .
cdr3_nt: TGTGCCAGCAGTCCGGACAGAATTGGGTCACCCCTCCACTTT
cdr3_aa: CASSPDRIGSPLHF

clone_size: .
j_call: TRBJ1-5
v_call: TRBV7-9
d_call: .
cdr3_nt: TGTGCCAGCAGCTTAGGGGAGGGCCATCAGCCCCAGCATTTT
cdr3_aa: CASSLGEGHQPQHF

clone_size: .
j_call: TRBJ2-7
v_call: TRBV28
d_call: TRBD1
cdr3_nt: TGTGCCAGCAGTACCCCCGGGACAGGGGCCTACGAGCAGTACTTC
cdr3_aa: CASSTPGTGAYEQYF

clone_size: .
j_call: TRBJ1-1
v_call: TRBV9
d_call: TRBD1
cdr3_nt: TGTGCCAGCAGCGTAGGGGGGACAGCAAGGGCTGAAGCTTTCTTT
cdr3_aa: CASSVGGTARAEAFF

clone_size: .
j_call: TRBJ2-7
v_call: TRBV5-6
d_call: .
cdr3_nt: TGTGCCAGCAGCTATGGACAGACCTACGAGCAGTACTTC
cdr3_aa: CASSYGQTYEQYF

clone_size: once
j_call: TRBJ2-7
v_call: TRBV6-2/TRBV6-3
d_call: .
cdr3_nt: TGTGCCAGCAGTTACCCTTCTTACGAGCAGTACTTC
cdr3_aa: CASSYPSYEQYF

clone_size: .
j_call: TRBJ2-2
v_call: TRBV30
d_call: TRBD1
cdr3_nt: TGTGCCTGGAGTCACCGAAGAAGGACAGGGGACACCGGGGAGCTGTTTTTT
cdr3_aa: CAWSHRRRTGDTGELFF

clone_size: .
j_call: TRBJ1-1
v_call: TRBV10-3
d_call: .
cdr3_nt: TGTGCCATCAGTGAGTCTGGAGGGACTGAAGCTTTCTTT
cdr3_aa: CAISESGGTEAFF

clone_size: once
j_call: TRBJ1-4
v_call: TRBV4-3
d_call: .
cdr3_nt: TGCGCCAGCAGCCAAGATCCCGGGGGTGAAAAACTGTTTTTT
cdr3_aa: CASSQDPGGEKLFF

clone_size: .
j_call: TRBJ2-1
v_call: TRBV27
d_call: .
cdr3_nt: TGTGCCAGCAAAGGGAGCTCCTACAATGAGCAGTTCTTC
cdr3_aa: CASKGSSYNEQFF

clone_size: .
j_call: TRBJ2-3
v_call: TRBV5-8
d_call: .
cdr3_nt: TGTGCCAGCAGCTTAACTGACTGGGATACGCAGTATTTT
cdr3_aa: CASSLTDWDTQYF

clone_size: .
j_call: TRBJ2-1
v_call: TRBV7-2
d_call: TRBD2
cdr3_nt: TGTGCCAGCAGCCCGCTAGCGGGGGGAGGCGGTGAGCAGTTCTTC
cdr3_aa: CASSPLAGGGGEQFF

clone_size: .
j_call: TRBJ2-3
v_call: TRBV6-5
d_call: TRBD2
cdr3_nt: TGTGCCAGCAGTTCCCTGAGCGGGGGGTCCACAGATACGCAGTATTTT
cdr3_aa: CASSSLSGGSTDTQYF

clone_size: .
j_call: TRBJ2-3
v_call: TRBV2
d_call: TRBD2
cdr3_nt: TGTGCCAGCAGTGAAGAGGGGACTACGAGCACAGATACGCAGTATTTT
cdr3_aa: CASSEEGTTSTDTQYF

clone_size: .
j_call: TRBJ2-7
v_call: TRBV5-1
d_call: TRBD1
cdr3_nt: TGCGCCAGCAGCTTGGCGGGACAGAACTCCTACGAGCAGTACTTC
cdr3_aa: CASSLAGQNSYEQYF

clone_size: .
j_call: TRBJ1-2
v_call: TRBV2
d_call: .
cdr3_nt: TGTGCCAGCAGTGATAGTTCGTACTATGGCTACACCTTC
cdr3_aa: CASSDSSYYGYTF

clone_size: once
j_call: TRBJ2-7
v_call: TRBV11-3
d_call: TRBD1
cdr3_nt: TGTGCCAGCAGCTTGGGGGTCCTTTTGGGGACAGGGGGCTACGAGCAGTACTTC
cdr3_aa: CASSLGVLLGTGGYEQYF

clone_size: .
j_call: TRBJ1-2
v_call: TRBV7-9
d_call: .
cdr3_nt: TGTGCCAGCAGCCCGAGGGAAGGCTATGGCTACACCTTC
cdr3_aa: CASSPREGYGYTF

clone_size: .
j_call: TRBJ2-5
v_call: TRBV9
d_call: TRBD1
cdr3_nt: TGTGCCAGCAGCGCGGGACAGTCCTCAGCAGAGACCCAGTACTTC
cdr3_aa: CASSAGQSSAETQYF

clone_size: .
j_call: TRBJ2-1
v_call: TRBV6-2/TRBV6-3
d_call: TRBD2
cdr3_nt: TGTGCCAGCAGTCCCCACGACGTTCGCGGGAGGGCCTACAATGAGCAGTTCTTC
cdr3_aa: CASSPHDVRGRAYNEQFF

clone_size: .
j_call: TRBJ2-1
v_call: TRBV29-1
d_call: TRBD2
cdr3_nt: TGCAGCGTTGATGTAAGACTAGCGGGGGCGCCTACGAATGAGCAGTTCTTC
cdr3_aa: CSVDVRLAGAPTNEQFF

clone_size: once
j_call: TRBJ2-1
v_call: TRBV11-3
d_call: TRBD2
cdr3_nt: TGTGCCAGCAGCCTGACTAGCGGGGGGCACAATGAGCAGTTCTTC
cdr3_aa: CASSLTSGGHNEQFF

clone_size: few
j_call: TRBJ1-5
v_call: TRBV19
d_call: TRBD1
cdr3_nt: TGTGCCAGTAGTCCCCCGGACAGGGCAAGCAATCAGCCCCAGCATTTT
cdr3_aa: CASSPPDRASNQPQHF

clone_size: .
j_call: TRBJ1-2
v_call: TRBV5-6
d_call: .
cdr3_nt: TGTGCCAGCAGCTTGGGTGACTATTCCTATGGCTACACCTTC
cdr3_aa: CASSLGDYSYGYTF

clone_size: once
j_call: TRBJ1-4
v_call: TRBV19
d_call: .
cdr3_nt: TGTGCCAGTAGTATCTTGGGACAAAATGAAAAACTGTTTTTT
cdr3_aa: CASSILGQNEKLFF

clone_size: once
j_call: TRBJ1-1
v_call: TRBV6-5
d_call: .
cdr3_nt: TGTGCCAGCAGTTCGACAGGAAACACTGAAGCTTTCTTT
cdr3_aa: CASSSTGNTEAFF

clone_size: once
j_call: TRBJ1-2
v_call: TRBV18
d_call: TRBD1
cdr3_nt: TGTGCCAGCTCACTCAAGGAGGGGGCCGCTAACTATGGCTACACCTTC
cdr3_aa: CASSLKEGAANYGYTF

clone_size: .
j_call: TRBJ1-1
v_call: TRBV7-3
d_call: TRBD1
cdr3_nt: TGTGCCAGCAGCCCTCAAGGGGGCGGGACTGAAGCTTTCTTT
cdr3_aa: CASSPQGGGTEAFF

clone_size: .
j_call: TRBJ2-5
v_call: TRBV7-9
d_call: .
cdr3_nt: TGTGCCAGCAGACTCGGAGAGACCCAGTACTTC
cdr3_aa: CASRLGETQYF

clone_size: .
j_call: TRBJ1-2
v_call: TRBV5-6
d_call: TRBD1
cdr3_nt: TGTGCCAGCAGCCGTTACCGGGACAGCCTGATCTATGGCTACACCTTC
cdr3_aa: CASSRYRDSLIYGYTF

clone_size: .
j_call: TRBJ1-1
v_call: TRBV11-3
d_call: TRBD1
cdr3_nt: TGTGCCAGCAGCTTCTCGACAGGGAGGTGGGTGCGTACTGAAGCTTTCTTT
cdr3_aa: CASSFSTGRWVRTEAFF

clone_size: .
j_call: TRBJ2-5
v_call: TRBV5-3
d_call: TRBD2
cdr3_nt: TGTGCCAGAAGGACTAGCATAGAGACCCAGTACTTC
cdr3_aa: CARRTSIETQYF

clone_size: .
j_call: TRBJ2-3
v_call: TRBV4-3
d_call: TRBD2
cdr3_nt: TGCGCCAGCAGCCAGGACCAGCGGGGGGGCGAAGATACGCAGTATTTT
cdr3_aa: CASSQDQRGGEDTQYF

clone_size: .
j_call: TRBJ1-3
v_call: TRBV6-1
d_call: TRBD1
cdr3_nt: TGTGCCAGCAGTGATCGGCAGGGGGCTGGAAACACCATATATTTT
cdr3_aa: CASSDRQGAGNTIYF

clone_size: once
j_call: TRBJ2-3
v_call: TRBV5-4
d_call: TRBD2
cdr3_nt: TGTGCCAGCAGCAGCGCGGGGGGGCCAAGCACAGATACGCAGTATTTT
cdr3_aa: CASSSAGGPSTDTQYF

clone_size: .
j_call: TRBJ2-7
v_call: TRBV7-9
d_call: .
cdr3_nt: TGTGCCAGCAGCGATGGGGGGGCAGGGACGTACGAGCAGTACTTC
cdr3_aa: CASSDGGAGTYEQYF

clone_size: .
j_call: TRBJ2-2
v_call: TRBV6-5
d_call: .
cdr3_nt: TGTGCCAGCAGTTACTCAGCGGTCGCGAACACCGGGGAGCTGTTTTTT
cdr3_aa: CASSYSAVANTGELFF

clone_size: few
j_call: TRBJ2-3
v_call: TRBV10-2
d_call: TRBD2
cdr3_nt: TGCGCCAGCAGGTGGGGCGGGGGGGCTGGAGATACGCAGTATTTT
cdr3_aa: CASRWGGGAGDTQYF

clone_size: .
j_call: TRBJ1-5
v_call: TRBV6-6
d_call: .
cdr3_nt: TGTGCCAGCACCGAAACGCCCGGGACTTTCAATCAGCCCCAGCATTTT
cdr3_aa: CASTETPGTFNQPQHF

clone_size: .
j_call: TRBJ1-2
v_call: TRBV27
d_call: TRBD1
cdr3_nt: TGTGCCAGCAGTTTCTCCCAGGGGGCTAGGGGCTACACCTTC
cdr3_aa: CASSFSQGARGYTF

clone_size: .
j_call: TRBJ2-1
v_call: TRBV7-3
d_call: .
cdr3_nt: TGTGCCAGCAGCCTGCTCGGGGGTGAGCAGTTCTTC
cdr3_aa: CASSLLGGEQFF

clone_size: .
j_call: TRBJ1-6
v_call: TRBV27
d_call: TRBD1
cdr3_nt: TGTGCCAGCAGTTCAGGGACAGTTTATAATTCACCCCTCCACTTT
cdr3_aa: CASSSGTVYNSPLHF

clone_size: .
j_call: TRBJ2-5
v_call: TRBV7-2
d_call: TRBD1
cdr3_nt: TGTGCCAGCAGCCGCCCCCGAGCAGGGGGCCGAGAGACCCAGTACTTC
cdr3_aa: CASSRPRAGGRETQYF

clone_size: .
j_call: TRBJ1-1
v_call: TRBV5-1
d_call: TRBD1
cdr3_nt: TGCGCCAGCAGCTTGCTCCGGGACAGGGGCCAGAACACTGAAGCTTTCTTT
cdr3_aa: CASSLLRDRGQNTEAFF

clone_size: .
j_call: TRBJ2-1
v_call: TRBV3-1/TRBV3-2
d_call: TRBD2
cdr3_nt: TGTGCCAGCAGACGTAACGGGGGGACCTACAATGAGCAGTTCTTC
cdr3_aa: CASRRNGGTYNEQFF